This T cell receptor (beta chain) was observed in a study of T cells in Graves' hyperthyroidism and ophthalmopathy. Study findings and constraints: Ophthalmopathy was told apart from stable hyperthyroidism by a 13 V-J model. In blood, most of the thyroid clonotypes expanded above 0.001 were also present.

Researchers took RNA transcripts and amplified the TCR beta CDR3 regions from them. Using the HTBI primer set, a first-round RT-PCR was run on the TCR CDR3. TCRdb passed the multiplex PCR reads through MiXCR, listing each CDR3 protein once. The sample carries fewer than 750,000 distinct CDR3 sequences, around 15% recorded once. The CDR3 runs 16 residues. Looked up from germline, CDR1 is SGHRS and CDR2 is YFSETQ. Losses at the gene ends were 0 bases for V and 0 bases for J; bases not matched to a gene: 4. This clonotype was recorded at least ten times. Its antigen is not identified. The source is a woman between 45 and 65 years old with Graves' ophthalmopathy. The specimen sequenced was blood. The chain links TRBV5-1 to TRBJ1-1, with 8 bases identical to TRBD1. The CDR3 here is CASSLGTGNMNTEAFF. The CDR3 DNA sequence: TGCGCCAGCAGCTTGGGGACAGGGAACATGAACACTGAAGCTTTCTTT.